What follows are 11 T cell receptor beta chains derived from one specimen sequenced in a study of control samples from healthy donors and cancer patients. Produced via immunoSEQ multiplex PCR; TCRdb's table is partial and in-frame only. The data hold approximately 74,000 clones, with around 93% observed a single time. Sample: blood. All receptors derive from a woman younger than 45 in good health.

The J gene is TRBJ1-5, the V gene TRBV4-1; tentative D call: TRBD1 (5 bases). This CDR3 has 15 amino acids. From germline, CDR1 is MGHRA and CDR2 YSYEKL. The germline V and J ends were trimmed by 0 bases and 7 bases, with 13 bases remaining between them. The CDR3 DNA is TGCGCCAGCAGCCAAGATTACTCAGGGTGGCAGCCCCAGCATTTT. It yields the protein CASSQDYSGWQPQHF.

This clone was seen once. This chain joins TRBV19 and TRBJ1-1; D remains unclear. V was clipped by 3 bases and J by 0 bases, with 8 bases between them. The CDR3 is 14 amino acids. Germline V lookup: CDR1 LNHDA, CDR2 SQIVND (reference sequence). The CDR3, as DNA: TGTGCCAGTAGTATGAGGTTCATGAACACTGAAGCTTTCTTT. It is translated as CASSMRFMNTEAFF.

The chain uses TRBV4-2 and TRBJ1-2; D unclear. Trimming cost V 0 bases and J 4 bases, with 15 bases left between them. CDR3 length: 16 residues. Germline lookup yields CDR1 LGHNA and CDR2 YNFKEQ. CDR3 coding DNA: TGTGCCAGCAGCCAAGATTACGCAGGTATAACCTATGGCTACACCTTC. It is translated as CASSQDYAGITYGYTF.

The chain carries TRBV15 and TRBJ1-5; 9 bases line up with TRBD1. This CDR3 region has 14 residues. Germline values: CDR1 LNHNV, CDR2 YYDKDF (reference sequence). Losses at the gene ends were 5 bases for V and 3 bases for J; bases not matched to a gene: 2. The CDR3: CATSGTGYNQPQHF. CDR3 sequence (DNA): TGTGCCACCAGCGGGACAGGGTACAATCAGCCCCAGCATTTT.

The chain links TRBV9 to TRBJ1-6, with D unresolved. CDR3 size: 18 residues. Between the trimmed V and J ends, which lost 4 bases and 0 bases, there was a span of 17 bases. Germline V lookup: CDR1 SGDLS, CDR2 YYNGEE. The chain's CDR3 is CASSPSEVLNSYNSPLHF. The DNA of the CDR3 is TGTGCCAGCAGCCCCAGCGAGGTTCTCAACTCCTATAATTCACCCCTCCACTTT.

This clone was observed a single time. The chain carries TRBV2 and TRBJ2-5; D remains unclear. V lost 5 bases and J 4 bases, leaving 2 bases between the germline ends. The length of the CDR3 is 10 residues. Germline V gives CDR1 SNHLY, CDR2 FYNNEI. As DNA, the CDR3 is TGTGCCAGCAGTATAGAGACCCAGTACTTC. This gives the protein CASSIETQYF.

The chain combines TRBV24-1 with TRBJ2-5; 12 bases align to TRBD1. The CDR3 spans 16 residues. Losses at the gene ends were 4 bases for V and 5 bases for J; bases not matched to a gene: 7. Germline V gives CDR1 KGHDR, CDR2 SFDVKD. The CDR3: CATSDPWDRGRETQYF. Here the CDR3 DNA reads TGTGCCACCAGTGACCCGTGGGACAGGGGGCGCGAGACCCAGTACTTC.

This clone appeared once. The chain uses TRBV18 and TRBJ1-1; 9 nucleotides line up with TRBD1. Germline lookup yields CDR1 KGHSH and CDR2 LQKENI. The V segment lost 6 bases and the J segment 4 bases; nucleotides outside the gene matches: 3. The CDR3 is made up of 13 amino acids. CDR3 coding DNA: TGTGCCAGCTCGAGGGACAGGGTCACTGAAGCTTTCTTT. Protein product: CASSRDRVTEAFF. The full variable domain, with the rest looked up from reference TRBV18 and TRBJ1-1, is NAGVMQNPRHLVRRRGQEARLRCSPMKGHSHVYWYRQLPEEGLKFMVYLQKENIIDESGMPKERFSAEFPKEGPSILRIQQVVRGDSAAYFCASSRDRVTEAFFGQGTRLTVV.

This clone was found once. V is TRBV27 and J is TRBJ2-7, with a weak D call TRBD1 (6 bases). CDR1 is MNHEY, CDR2 SMNVEV, per germline (reference sequence). This CDR3 is 13 amino acids long. The V end lost 8 bases, the J end lost 4 bases, and 15 bases lay between the germline ends. DNA of the CDR3: TGTGCCAGCTCCTACAGGGTCTGGTACGAGCAGTACTTC. This encodes CASSYRVWYEQYF.

CDR3 DNA sequence: TGTGCCACCAGTCCCGGGGCGAACACCGGGGAGCTGTTTTTT. This gives the protein CATSPGANTGELFF. The V and J genes are TRBV24-1 and TRBJ2-2; tentatively, D is TRBD2 (5 bases). V was pared by 6 bases and J by 0 bases, with 7 bases between. Germline-derived CDR1 and CDR2 are KGHDR and SFDVKD. The CDR3 is 14 residues long.

CDR3 coding DNA: TGTGCCAGTAGTACTTCGACAGGCAACTATGGCTACACCTTC. Its protein is CASSTSTGNYGYTF. V gene TRBV19 combines with J gene TRBJ1-2; weak D call: TRBD1 (6 bases). Germline CDR1 LNHDA, CDR2 SQIVND (reference sequence). Trimming removed 4 bases from V and 2 bases from J, with 11 bases in between. The CDR3 length is 14 residues. Together with reference TRBV19 and TRBJ1-2, the CDR3 gives the full variable domain: DGGITQSPKYLFRKEGQNVTLSCEQNLNHDAMYWYRQDPGQGLRLIYYSQIVNDFQKGDIAEGYSVSREKKESFPLTVTSAQKNPTAFYLCASSTSTGNYGYTFGSGTRLTVV.